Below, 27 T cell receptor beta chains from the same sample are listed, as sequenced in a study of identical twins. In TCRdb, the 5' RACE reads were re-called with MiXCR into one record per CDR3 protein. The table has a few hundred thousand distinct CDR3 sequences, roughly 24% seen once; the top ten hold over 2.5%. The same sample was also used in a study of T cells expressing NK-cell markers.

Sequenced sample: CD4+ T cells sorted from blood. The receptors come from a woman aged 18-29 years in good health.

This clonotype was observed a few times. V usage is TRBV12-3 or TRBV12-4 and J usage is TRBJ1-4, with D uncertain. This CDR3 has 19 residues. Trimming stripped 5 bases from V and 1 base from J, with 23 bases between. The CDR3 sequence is CASSPPPGVLDGTNEKLFF. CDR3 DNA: TGTGCCAGCAGTCCTCCCCCCGGGGTTCTTGATGGAACTAATGAAAAACTGTTTTTT.

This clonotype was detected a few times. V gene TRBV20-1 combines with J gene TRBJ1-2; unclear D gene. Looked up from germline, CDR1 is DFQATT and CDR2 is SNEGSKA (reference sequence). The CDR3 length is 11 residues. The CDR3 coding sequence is TGCACCTCCTGGGGAGTTAATGGCTACACCTTC. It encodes CTSWGVNGYTF.

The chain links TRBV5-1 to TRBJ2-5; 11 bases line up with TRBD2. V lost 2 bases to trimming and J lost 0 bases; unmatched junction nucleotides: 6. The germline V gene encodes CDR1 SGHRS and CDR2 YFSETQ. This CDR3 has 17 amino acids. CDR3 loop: CASSLTSGGPDQETQYF. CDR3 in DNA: TGCGCCAGCAGCTTAACTAGCGGGGGCCCGGACCAAGAGACCCAGTACTTC.

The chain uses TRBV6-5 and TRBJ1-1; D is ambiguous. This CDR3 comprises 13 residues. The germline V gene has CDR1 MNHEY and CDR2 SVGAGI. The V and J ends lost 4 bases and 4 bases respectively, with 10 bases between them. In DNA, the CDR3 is TGTGCCAGCAGTTCCTTGGTAACCACTGAAGCTTTCTTT. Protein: CASSSLVTTEAFF.

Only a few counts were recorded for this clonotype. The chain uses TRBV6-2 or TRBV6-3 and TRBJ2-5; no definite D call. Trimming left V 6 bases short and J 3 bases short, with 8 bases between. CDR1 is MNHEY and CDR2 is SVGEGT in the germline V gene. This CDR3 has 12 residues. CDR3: CASRGYEETQYF. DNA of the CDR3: TGTGCCAGCAGAGGTTACGAAGAGACCCAGTACTTC.

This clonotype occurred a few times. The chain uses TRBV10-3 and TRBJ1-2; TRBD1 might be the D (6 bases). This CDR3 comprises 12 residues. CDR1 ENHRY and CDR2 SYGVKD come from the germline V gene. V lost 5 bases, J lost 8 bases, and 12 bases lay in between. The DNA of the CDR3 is TGTGCCATCAGTACAGGGCCGGGGGGCTACACCTTC. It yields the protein CAISTGPGGYTF.

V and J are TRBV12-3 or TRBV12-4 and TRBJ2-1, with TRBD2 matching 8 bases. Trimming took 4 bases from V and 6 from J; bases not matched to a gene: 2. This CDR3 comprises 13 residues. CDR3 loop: CASSWGTSNEQFF. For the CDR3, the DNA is TGTGCCAGCAGTTGGGGGACTAGCAATGAGCAGTTCTTC.

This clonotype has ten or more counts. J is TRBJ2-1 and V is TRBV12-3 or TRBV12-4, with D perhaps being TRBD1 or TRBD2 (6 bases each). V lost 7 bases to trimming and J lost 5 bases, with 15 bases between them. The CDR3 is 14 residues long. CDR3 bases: TGTGCCAGCAACTTAGGGGGGTCCCACAATGAGCAGTTCTTC. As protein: CASNLGGSHNEQFF.

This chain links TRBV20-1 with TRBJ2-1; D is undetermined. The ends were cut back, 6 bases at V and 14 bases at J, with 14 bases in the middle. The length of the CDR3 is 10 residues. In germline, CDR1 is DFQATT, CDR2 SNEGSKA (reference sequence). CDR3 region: CSAYSLGEFF. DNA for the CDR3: TGCAGTGCCTATAGTCTAGGAGAGTTCTTC.

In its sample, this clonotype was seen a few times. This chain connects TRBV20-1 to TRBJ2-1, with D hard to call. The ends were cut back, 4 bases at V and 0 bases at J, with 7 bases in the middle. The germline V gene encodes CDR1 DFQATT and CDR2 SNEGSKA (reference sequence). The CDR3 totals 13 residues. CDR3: CSAKHNSYNEQFF. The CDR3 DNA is TGCAGTGCTAAACATAACTCCTACAATGAGCAGTTCTTC.

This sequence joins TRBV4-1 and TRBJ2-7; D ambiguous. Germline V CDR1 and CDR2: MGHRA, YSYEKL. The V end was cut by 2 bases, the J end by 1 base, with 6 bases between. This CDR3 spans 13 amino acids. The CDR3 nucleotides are TGCGCCAGCAGCCAATGGAGATCCTACGAGCAGTACTTC. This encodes CASSQWRSYEQYF.

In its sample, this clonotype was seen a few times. The chain's CDR3 is CASSLRTSGRAFSSTGELFF. The CDR3 DNA reads TGCGCCAGCAGCTTACGGACTAGCGGGAGGGCCTTTAGCAGCACCGGGGAGCTGTTTTTT. The chain couples TRBV5-1 to TRBJ2-2, with TRBD2 matching over 15 bases. The length of the CDR3 is 20 residues. V shed 2 bases and J 4 bases; nucleotides not matched to a gene: 12. Germline V gene data show CDR1 as SGHRS and CDR2 as YFSETQ.

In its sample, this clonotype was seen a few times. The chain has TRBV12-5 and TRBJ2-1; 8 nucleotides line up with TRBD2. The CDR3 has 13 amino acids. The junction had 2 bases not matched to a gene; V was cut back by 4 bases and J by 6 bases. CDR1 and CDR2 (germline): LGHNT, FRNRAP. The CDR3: CASGSGLANEQFF. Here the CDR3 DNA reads TGTGCTAGTGGTTCCGGACTAGCCAATGAGCAGTTCTTC.

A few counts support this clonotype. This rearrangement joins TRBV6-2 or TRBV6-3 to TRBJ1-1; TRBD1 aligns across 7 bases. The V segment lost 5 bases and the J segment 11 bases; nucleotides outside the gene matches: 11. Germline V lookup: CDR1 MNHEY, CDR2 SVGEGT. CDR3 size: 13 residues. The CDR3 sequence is CASSDPGGSAAFF. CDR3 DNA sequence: TGTGCCAGCAGTGACCCAGGGGGATCCGCGGCTTTCTTT.

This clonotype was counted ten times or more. The CDR3 DNA reads as TGCAGTGCTGGGAAAAACACAGATACGCAGTATTTT. Translation gives CSAGKNTDTQYF. The chain has TRBV20-1 and TRBJ2-3; D is unresolved. V shed 5 bases and J shed 2 bases, with 8 bases lying between them. The length of the CDR3 is 12 residues. Germline assignment: CDR1 DFQATT and CDR2 SNEGSKA (reference sequence).

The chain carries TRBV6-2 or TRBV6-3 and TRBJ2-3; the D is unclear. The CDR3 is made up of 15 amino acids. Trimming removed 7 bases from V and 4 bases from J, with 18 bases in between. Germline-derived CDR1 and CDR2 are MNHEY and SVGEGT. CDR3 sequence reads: CASTSAPTHPDTQYF. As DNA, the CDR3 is TGTGCCAGCACGAGCGCTCCCACCCACCCAGATACGCAGTATTTT.

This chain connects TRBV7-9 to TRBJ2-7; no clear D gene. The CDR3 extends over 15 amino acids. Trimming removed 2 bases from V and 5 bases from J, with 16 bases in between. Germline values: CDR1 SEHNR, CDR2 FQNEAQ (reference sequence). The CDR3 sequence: CASSLTPIEAHEQYF. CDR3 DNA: TGTGCCAGCAGCTTAACCCCGATCGAGGCCCACGAGCAGTACTTC.

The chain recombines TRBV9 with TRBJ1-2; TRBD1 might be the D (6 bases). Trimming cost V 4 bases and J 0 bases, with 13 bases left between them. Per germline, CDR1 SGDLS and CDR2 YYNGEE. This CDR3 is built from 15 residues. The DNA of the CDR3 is TGTGCCAGCAGCCTCTGGGGGGCAACTAACTATGGCTACACCTTC. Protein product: CASSLWGATNYGYTF.

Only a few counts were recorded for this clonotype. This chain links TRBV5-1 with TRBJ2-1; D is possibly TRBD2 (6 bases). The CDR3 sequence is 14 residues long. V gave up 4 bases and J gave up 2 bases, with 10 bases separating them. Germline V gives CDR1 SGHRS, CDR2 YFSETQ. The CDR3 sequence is CASSGRGPYNEQFF. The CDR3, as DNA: TGCGCCAGCAGCGGGCGGGGACCCTACAATGAGCAGTTCTTC. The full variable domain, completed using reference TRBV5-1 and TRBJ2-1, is KAGVTQTPRYLIKTRGQQVTLSCSPISGHRSVSWYQQTPGQGLQFLFEYFSETQRNKGNFPGRFSGRQFSNSRSEMNVSTLELGDSALYLCASSGRGPYNEQFFGPGTRLTVL.

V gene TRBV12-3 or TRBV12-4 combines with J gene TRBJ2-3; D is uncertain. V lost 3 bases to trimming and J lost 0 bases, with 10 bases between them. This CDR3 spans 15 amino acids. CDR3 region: CASSFRGPSTDTQYF. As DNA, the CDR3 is TGTGCCAGCAGTTTTCGTGGTCCCAGCACAGATACGCAGTATTTT.

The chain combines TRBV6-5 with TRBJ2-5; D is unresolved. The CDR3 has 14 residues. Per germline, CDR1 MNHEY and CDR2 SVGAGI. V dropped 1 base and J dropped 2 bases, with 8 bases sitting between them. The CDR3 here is CASSYLDAQETQYF. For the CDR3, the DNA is TGTGCCAGCAGTTACTTGGACGCACAAGAGACCCAGTACTTC.

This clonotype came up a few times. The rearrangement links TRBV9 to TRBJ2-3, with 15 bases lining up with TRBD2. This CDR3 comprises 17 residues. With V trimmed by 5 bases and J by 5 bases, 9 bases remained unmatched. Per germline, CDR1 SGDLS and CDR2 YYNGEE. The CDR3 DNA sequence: TGTGCCAGCAGTCCAAAACCGGGACTAGCGGGGGGAGATACGCAGTATTTT. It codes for CASSPKPGLAGGDTQYF.

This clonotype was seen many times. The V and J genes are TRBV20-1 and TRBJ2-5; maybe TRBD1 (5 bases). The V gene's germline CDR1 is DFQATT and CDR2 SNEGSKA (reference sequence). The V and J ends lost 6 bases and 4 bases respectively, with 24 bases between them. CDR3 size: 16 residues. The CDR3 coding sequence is TGCAGTGCAATAGATCGTGAAAGGGGCGTTACAGAGACCCAGTACTTC. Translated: CSAIDRERGVTETQYF.

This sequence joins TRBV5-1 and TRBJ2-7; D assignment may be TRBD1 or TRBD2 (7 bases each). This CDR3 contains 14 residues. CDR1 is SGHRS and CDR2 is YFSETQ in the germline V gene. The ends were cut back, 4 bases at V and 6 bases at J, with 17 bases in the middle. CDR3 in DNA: TGCGCCAGCAGCGACATGACAGGGAGGGGCGAGCAGTACTTC. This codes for CASSDMTGRGEQYF.

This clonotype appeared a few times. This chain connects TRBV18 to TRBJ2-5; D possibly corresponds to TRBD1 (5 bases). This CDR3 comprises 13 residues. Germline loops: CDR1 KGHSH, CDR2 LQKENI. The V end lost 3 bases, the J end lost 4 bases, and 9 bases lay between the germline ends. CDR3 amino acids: CASSPTQGETQYF. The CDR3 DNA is TGTGCCAGCTCACCGACCCAGGGAGAGACCCAGTACTTC.

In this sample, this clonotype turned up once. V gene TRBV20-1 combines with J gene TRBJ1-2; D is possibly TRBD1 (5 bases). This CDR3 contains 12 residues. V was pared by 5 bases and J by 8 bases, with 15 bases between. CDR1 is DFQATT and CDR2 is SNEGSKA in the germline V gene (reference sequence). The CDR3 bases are TGCAGTGCTGGGGACTATACGAGGGGCTACACCTTC. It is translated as CSAGDYTRGYTF.

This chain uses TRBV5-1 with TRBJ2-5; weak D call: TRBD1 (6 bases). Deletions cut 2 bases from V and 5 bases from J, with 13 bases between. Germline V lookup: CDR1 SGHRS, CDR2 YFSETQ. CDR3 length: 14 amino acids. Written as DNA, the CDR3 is TGCGCCAGCAGCTTCAGGGGAATGGAGGAGACCCAGTACTTC. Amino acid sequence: CASSFRGMEETQYF. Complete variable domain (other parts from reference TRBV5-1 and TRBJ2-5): KAGVTQTPRYLIKTRGQQVTLSCSPISGHRSVSWYQQTPGQGLQFLFEYFSETQRNKGNFPGRFSGRQFSNSRSEMNVSTLELGDSALYLCASSFRGMEETQYFGPGTRLLVL.